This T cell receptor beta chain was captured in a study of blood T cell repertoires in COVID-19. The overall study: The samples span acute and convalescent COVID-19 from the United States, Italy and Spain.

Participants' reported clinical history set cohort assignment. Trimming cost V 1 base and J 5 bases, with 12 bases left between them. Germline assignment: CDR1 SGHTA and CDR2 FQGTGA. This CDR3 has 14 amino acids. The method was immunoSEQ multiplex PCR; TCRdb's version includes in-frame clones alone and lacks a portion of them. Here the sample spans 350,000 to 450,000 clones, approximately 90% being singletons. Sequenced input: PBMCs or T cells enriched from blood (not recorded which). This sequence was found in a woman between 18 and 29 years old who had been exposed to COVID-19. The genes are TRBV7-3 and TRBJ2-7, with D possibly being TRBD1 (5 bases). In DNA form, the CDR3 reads TGTGCCAGCAGCTTAAATCGGGTAGGGGACGAGCAGTACTTC. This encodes CASSLNRVGDEQYF.